This T cell receptor beta chain comes out of a study of blood T cell repertoires in COVID-19. About the study: The United States, Italy and Spain provided the acute and convalescent COVID-19 samples. Sources were T cells, B-cell-depleted T cells, or PBMCs; the material itself was cDNA or gDNA.

Germline CDR1 MNHNY, CDR2 SVGAGI (reference sequence). The CDR3 consists of 15 residues. V dropped 5 bases and J dropped 4 bases, with 15 bases sitting between them. How the authors handled the data: Amplification with reference gene primers provided the estimates of nucleated cell counts. Produced via immunoSEQ multiplex PCR; TCRdb's table is partial and in-frame only. That table is the source of V, J and clone size, and D and trimming were worked out from the DNA. The sample lists under 300,000 clones; about 88% were seen once. The table lists this clone with a count of one. The sample was peripheral blood. The genes are TRBV6-6 and TRBJ1-5; D possibly corresponds to TRBD1 (5 bases). This receptor was taken from a woman aged 40 to 50 who had recovered from COVID-19. The CDR3 coding sequence is TGTGCCAGCAGTAACCCCCAGGGATCGAATCAGCCCCAGCATTTT. Its translation: CASSNPQGSNQPQHF.